Listed below are T cell receptor beta chains from one sample, sequenced in a study of cytomegalovirus exposure and HLA in healthy donors. TCRdb keeps only in-frame clones here, not all; method: immunoSEQ multiplex PCR. The table lists 150,000 or so clones, around four fifths of them singletons. The sequencing sample was made of PBMCs. The receptors here all came from a young man in good health and CMV-seronegative. CDR3s include the opening cysteine and the closing phenylalanine or tryptophan. A D gene is named only where the DNA matches it firmly. A row's size may be missing; if present it is once, few, many or a size class.

D	J	V	size	CDR3	DNA
NA	TRBJ1-1	TRBV6-6	once	CASRDGTSNTEAFF	TGTGCCAGCAGGGACGGGACATCGAACACTGAAGCTTTCTTT
TRBD1	TRBJ2-1	TRBV19	NA	CASSMRGQSRSYNEQFF	TGTGCCAGTAGTATGAGGGGACAGTCCCGCTCCTACAATGAGCAGTTCTTC
TRBD1	TRBJ1-1	TRBV19	few	CASSTTRLQGATEAFF	TGTGCCAGTAGTACGACACGCTTACAGGGGGCCACTGAAGCTTTCTTT
NA	TRBJ2-7	TRBV30	NA	CAWSVYSSYEQYF	TGTGCCTGGAGTGTATATAGCTCCTACGAGCAGTACTTC
NA	TRBJ1-5	TRBV6-1	NA	CASRRTAQPQHF	TGTGCCAGCAGAAGGACAGCTCAGCCCCAGCATTTT
NA	TRBJ2-5	TRBV13	NA	CASSPGGQETQYF	TGTGCCAGCAGCCCGGGTGGGCAAGAGACCCAGTACTTC
TRBD1	TRBJ1-5	TRBV6-5	NA	CASSYSGQGDQPQHF	TGTGCCAGCAGTTACTCGGGACAGGGTGATCAGCCCCAGCATTTT
TRBD1	TRBJ2-2	TRBV27	NA	CASSRTGFTGELFF	TGTGCCAGCAGTCGGACAGGGTTCACCGGGGAGCTGTTTTTT
NA	TRBJ1-5	TRBV2	NA	CASSDSLKEVGPQHF	TGTGCCAGCAGTGACTCTTTGAAGGAGGTCGGGCCCCAGCATTTT
NA	TRBJ2-2	TRBV5-1	NA	CASSFQGTGELFF	TGCGCCAGCAGCTTCCAGGGAACCGGGGAGCTGTTTTTT
TRBD1	TRBJ2-3	TRBV28	NA	CASSPDRATQYF	TGTGCCAGCAGTCCCGACAGGGCAACGCAGTATTTT
NA	TRBJ2-7	TRBV5-1	NA	CAGGYEQYF	TGCGCGGGGGGCTACGAGCAGTACTTC
NA	TRBJ2-7	TRBV5-6	NA	CASSLTDSYEQYF	TGTGCCAGCAGCTTGACCGACAGCTACGAGCAGTACTTC
NA	TRBJ2-3	TRBV5-6	NA	CASSSLGPRTDTQYF	TGTGCCAGCAGCTCGCTAGGCCCTCGCACAGATACGCAGTATTTT
NA	TRBJ2-7	TRBV10-3	NA	CAISGAGEGEQYF	TGTGCCATCAGTGGGGCAGGGGAGGGAGAGCAGTACTTC
TRBD1	TRBJ2-1	TRBV29-1	NA	CSLEGASSEQFF	TGCAGCCTCGAGGGGGCATCGAGTGAGCAGTTCTTC
NA	TRBJ2-5	TRBV2	NA	CASARRETQYF	TGTGCCAGCGCTAGGCGGGAGACCCAGTACTTC
TRBD1	TRBJ1-2	TRBV25-1	NA	CASSESRQGSNNYGYTF	TGTGCCAGCAGTGAATCTAGACAGGGCTCAAATAACTATGGCTACACCTTC
TRBD2	TRBJ2-1	TRBV4-3	NA	CASSQLAGIHNEQFF	TGCGCCAGCAGCCAACTAGCGGGGATACACAATGAGCAGTTCTTC
NA	TRBJ1-4	TRBV5-6	NA	CASSGGGDRLFF	TGTGCCAGCAGCGGGGGGGGAGACAGACTGTTTTTT
NA	TRBJ2-5	TRBV11-2	NA	CASSPDWTVRETQYF	TGTGCCAGCAGCCCGGACTGGACCGTGAGGGAGACCCAGTACTTC
NA	TRBJ2-1	TRBV5-1	NA	CASSFSVPNNEQFF	TGCGCCAGCAGCTTTTCGGTTCCGAACAATGAGCAGTTCTTC
NA	TRBJ2-2	TRBV6-6	once	CASSLDAPKLFF	TGTGCCAGCAGCCTAGATGCGCCCAAGTTGTTTTTT
NA	TRBJ1-4	TRBV5-5	NA	CASSLDVASEKLFF	TGTGCCAGCAGCTTGGACGTGGCCTCCGAAAAACTGTTTTTT
NA	TRBJ2-4	TRBV30	NA	CAWSVPRVKNIQYF	TGTGCCTGGAGTGTACCCAGGGTCAAAAACATTCAGTACTTC
TRBD2	TRBJ2-5	TRBV5-6	NA	CASSSIAYISGGTQETQYF	TGTGCCAGCAGCTCTATAGCCTACATTAGCGGGGGGACTCAAGAGACCCAGTACTTC
NA	TRBJ2-2	TRBV10-3	NA	CAIRGQTDTGELFF	TGTGCCATCAGGGGCCAGACAGACACCGGGGAGCTGTTTTTT
TRBD1	TRBJ2-2	TRBV5-1	few	CASSTGEMIPGELFF	TGCGCCAGCAGTACAGGGGAGATGATCCCCGGGGAGCTGTTTTTT
NA	TRBJ1-2	TRBV30	NA	CAWSRDRTYGYTF	TGTGCCTGGAGTCGAGACAGGACGTATGGCTACACCTTC
NA	TRBJ1-1	TRBV5-1	NA	CASSLGVRQLNTEAFF	TGCGCCAGCAGCTTGGGAGTCCGCCAACTGAACACTGAAGCTTTCTTT
TRBD1	TRBJ2-7	TRBV30	NA	CAFGQGAYYEQYF	TGTGCCTTTGGACAGGGGGCCTACTACGAGCAGTACTTC
TRBD1	TRBJ2-1	TRBV30	NA	CASSLGQSYNEQFF	TGTGCCTCGTCCCTGGGACAGTCCTACAATGAGCAGTTCTTC
NA	TRBJ2-1	TRBV9	NA	CASSPPVGAAYNEQFF	TGTGCCAGCAGCCCCCCGGTTGGGGCCGCCTACAATGAGCAGTTCTTC
NA	TRBJ1-3	TRBV9	NA	CASSWGARGDSGNTIYF	TGTGCCAGCAGCTGGGGGGCCCGGGGGGACTCTGGAAACACCATATATTTT
NA	TRBJ2-7	TRBV4-3	NA	CASSQGASYEQYF	TGCGCCAGCAGCCAGGGGGCGTCCTACGAGCAGTACTTC
TRBD1	TRBJ2-7	TRBV27	NA	CASSLRGPYEQYF	TGTGCCAGCAGTTTGAGGGGGCCCTACGAGCAGTACTTC
NA	TRBJ2-1	TRBV27	NA	CASSLNRDPYNEQFF	TGTGCCAGCAGTTTAAACAGGGACCCCTACAATGAGCAGTTCTTC
NA	TRBJ1-5	TRBV10-1	NA	CASIRGDSNQPQHF	TGCGCCAGCATAAGAGGAGATAGCAATCAGCCCCAGCATTTT
NA	TRBJ1-5	TRBV21-1	NA	CASSNRGSNQPQHF	TGTGCCAGCAGCAACAGGGGTAGCAATCAGCCCCAGCATTTT
NA	TRBJ1-1	TRBV27	NA	CASSLLGRTEAFF	TGTGCCAGCAGTTTACTGGGCCGTACTGAAGCTTTCTTT
TRBD1	TRBJ2-7	TRBV19	once	CASSIGTGAPYEQYF	TGTGCCAGTAGTATTGGGACAGGGGCCCCCTACGAGCAGTACTTC
NA	TRBJ1-4	TRBV5-1	NA	CASSYSTGATNEKLFF	TGCGCCAGCAGCTACTCAACGGGAGCAACTAATGAAAAACTGTTTTTT
TRBD2	TRBJ2-5	TRBV6-4	NA	CASSEDGRGETQYF	TGTGCCAGCAGTGAAGACGGGAGGGGGGAGACCCAGTACTTC
NA	TRBJ1-4	TRBV2	NA	CASRNYPGGIEKLFF	TGTGCCAGCAGGAACTACCCTGGCGGCATCGAAAAACTGTTTTTT
TRBD2	TRBJ2-5	TRBV5-1	NA	CASSLGGGQETQYF	TGCGCCAGCAGCTTGGGGGGGGGTCAAGAGACCCAGTACTTC
NA	TRBJ2-7	TRBV27	few	CASSLSPAKRSSYEQYF	TGTGCCAGCAGTTTATCCCCCGCGAAGAGAAGCTCCTACGAGCAGTACTTC
TRBD1	TRBJ2-7	TRBV4-1	NA	CASSQQPGGSYEQYF	TGCGCCAGCAGCCAGCAGCCAGGGGGCTCCTACGAGCAGTACTTC
TRBD2	TRBJ2-7	TRBV18	NA	CASSRAGEANEQYF	TGTGCCAGCTCAAGAGCGGGAGAGGCTAACGAGCAGTACTTC
NA	TRBJ2-3	TRBV10-3	NA	CAISEGGDTQYF	TGTGCCATCAGTGAAGGAGGGGATACGCAGTATTTT
NA	TRBJ2-7	TRBV5-1	NA	CASTQGGARYEQYF	TGCGCCAGCACCCAAGGGGGGGCACGCTACGAGCAGTACTTC
TRBD2	TRBJ2-3	TRBV4-2	NA	CASSLPSGGAVRADTQYF	TGTGCCAGCAGCCTCCCTTCCGGGGGGGCCGTTAGGGCAGATACGCAGTATTTT
TRBD1	TRBJ2-1	TRBV6-5	NA	CASNGQGASEQFF	TGTGCCAGCAACGGACAGGGGGCAAGTGAGCAGTTCTTC
NA	TRBJ2-7	TRBV7-2	NA	CASSLVGPEQYF	TGTGCCAGCAGCTTAGTTGGGCCCGAGCAGTACTTC
TRBD1	TRBJ2-7	TRBV6-7	few	CASSLQGASPEQYF	TGTGCCAGCAGCCTACAGGGGGCAAGTCCCGAGCAGTACTTC
TRBD2	TRBJ2-7	TRBV5-1	NA	CASSGPGLGYEQYF	TGCGCCAGCAGCGGCCCAGGACTAGGCTACGAGCAGTACTTC
NA	TRBJ1-1	TRBV7-2	NA	CASSPTLSRGKGNTEAFF	TGTGCCAGCAGCCCAACTTTATCCAGGGGAAAAGGAAACACTGAAGCTTTCTTT
NA	TRBJ2-3	TRBV30	once	CAWSTGDSGFTDTQYF	TGTGCCTGGAGTACCGGGGATAGCGGATTCACAGATACGCAGTATTTT
TRBD2	TRBJ2-1	TRBV6-5	NA	CASSSSGRWDEQFF	TGTGCCAGCTCTAGCAGCGGGAGATGGGATGAGCAGTTCTTC
TRBD1	TRBJ1-5	TRBV5-1	NA	CASSEGQGGNQPQHF	TGCGCCAGCAGCGAGGGACAGGGGGGGAATCAGCCCCAGCATTTT
TRBD2	TRBJ2-5	TRBV27	few	CASSLYGRFQETQYF	TGTGCCAGCAGTTTATACGGGAGGTTCCAAGAGACCCAGTACTTC